These T cell receptor beta chains were read from a single sample in a study of glioma-infiltrating T cells. TCRdb processed the multiplex PCR reads anew with MiXCR; each CDR3 protein has one entry. Altogether approximately 110,000 distinct CDR3 sequences are present, more than 20% being singletons, with the ten largest covering over 12%. The sequenced material came from glioma tissue, nonneoplastic brain tissue, or PBMCs (not recorded which). All receptors come from a human donor with low-grade glioma or glioblastoma, undergoing nonglioma brain surgery, or in good health (not recorded which). Both conserved end residues are part of each CDR3. Each record gives: V gene, CDR3 length, D gene, J gene, clone size, CDR3 DNA, CDR3 protein. A D gene is named only where the DNA matches it firmly. Size is stated for part of the rows, as once, few or many counts, or as a class when the clone is expanded.

>TRBV4-1|15|NA|TRBJ1-5|many
TGCGCCAGCAGCCAAGTGTTGACAGAAAATCAGCCCCAGCATTTT
CASSQVLTENQPQHF
>TRBV7-2|15|TRBD1|TRBJ2-7|many
TGTGCCAGCAGCTCCTCAGGGGGCACGGGCTACGAGCAGTACTTC
CASSSSGGTGYEQYF
>TRBV27|16|NA|TRBJ2-7|NA
TGTGCCAGCAGTTTATTCCAGGGGACTGCCGGGGGCGAGCAGTACTTC
CASSLFQGTAGGEQYF
>TRBV5-1|15|TRBD1|TRBJ2-7|NA
TGCGCCAGCAGCTGGGGCAGGGGGCGCATCTACGAGCAGTACTTC
CASSWGRGRIYEQYF
>TRBV3-1|12|NA|TRBJ2-3|many
TGTGCCAGCAGCCAATCGGGCGGTACGCAGTATTTT
CASSQSGGTQYF
>TRBV4-3|14|TRBD1|TRBJ2-1|NA
TGCGCCAGCAGCCAAGGTAGGGGGCCGAGTGAGCAGTTCTTC
CASSQGRGPSEQFF
>TRBV6-5|14|NA|TRBJ2-7|NA
TGTGCCAGCCGGTACGGAACAGGGACCTACGAGCAGTACTTC
CASRYGTGTYEQYF
>TRBV20-1|16|NA|TRBJ2-5|many
TGCAGTGCTAGAGATTTGAGACGGACGTTTCAAGAGACCCAGTACTTC
CSARDLRRTFQETQYF
>TRBV27|16|TRBD2|TRBJ2-3|many
TGTGCCAGCAGTTTCCTACTAGCGGGAGGGCCAGATACGCAGTATTTT
CASSFLLAGGPDTQYF
>TRBV20-1|15|TRBD2|TRBJ2-1|many
TGCAGTGCTAGAGATGGGGGGGTCTCCTACAATGAGCAGTTCTTC
CSARDGGVSYNEQFF
>TRBV4-3|13|NA|TRBJ2-7|many
TGCGCCAGCAGCCAACTACTAACCTACGAGCAGTACTTC
CASSQLLTYEQYF
>TRBV20-1|14|TRBD2|TRBJ2-1|NA
TGCAGTGCTCCTACGGGACTAGAGAACAATGAGCGGTTCTTC
CSAPTGLENNERFF
>TRBV24-1|15|TRBD1|TRBJ2-1|many
TGTGCCACCAGTCCGAGGGGGGACAGGGGCAATGAGCAGTTCTTC
CATSPRGDRGNEQFF
>TRBV2|13|NA|TRBJ2-7|many
TGTGCCAGCAGTGCCGGGGAGACCTACGAGCAGTACTTC
CASSAGETYEQYF
>TRBV3-1|15|TRBD1|TRBJ1-5|many
TGTGCCAGCAGCCAATCGGACAGGAGGGATCAGCCCCAGCATTTT
CASSQSDRRDQPQHF
>TRBV7-2|14|NA|TRBJ1-1|few
TGTGCCAGCAGCAACAGGGAGAGGCGCACTGAAGCTTTCTTT
CASSNRERRTEAFF
>TRBV7-2|13|NA|TRBJ2-1|NA
TGTGCCAGCAGCCTCTCCTCCTACAATGAGCAGCTCTTC
CASSLSSYNEQLF
>TRBV20-1|14|NA|TRBJ2-5|many
TGCAGTGCTGCCGGTTCGGGGAGGCAAGAGACCCAGTACTTC
CSAAGSGRQETQYF
>TRBV27|19|TRBD1|TRBJ2-4|many
TGTGCCAGCAGTTTCCCGGACAGGGGGCGTCGATTAGCCAAAAACATTCAGTACTTC
CASSFPDRGRRLAKNIQYF
>TRBV7-2|14|NA|TRBJ2-5|many
TGTGCCAGCAGCCCCCCCGGGACCCAAGAGACCCAGTACTTC
CASSPPGTQETQYF